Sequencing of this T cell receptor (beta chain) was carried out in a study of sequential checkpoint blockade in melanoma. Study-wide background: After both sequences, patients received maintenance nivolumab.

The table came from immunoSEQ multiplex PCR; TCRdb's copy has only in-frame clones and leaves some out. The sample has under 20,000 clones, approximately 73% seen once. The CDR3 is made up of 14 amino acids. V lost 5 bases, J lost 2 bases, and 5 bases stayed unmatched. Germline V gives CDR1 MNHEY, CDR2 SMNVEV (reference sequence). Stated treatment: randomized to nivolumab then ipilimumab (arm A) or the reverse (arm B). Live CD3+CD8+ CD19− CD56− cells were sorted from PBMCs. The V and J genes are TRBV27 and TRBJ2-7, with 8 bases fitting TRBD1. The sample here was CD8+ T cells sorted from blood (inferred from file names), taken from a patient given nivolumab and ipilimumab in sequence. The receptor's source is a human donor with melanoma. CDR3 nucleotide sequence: TGTGCCAGCAGTCTGAGACAGGGGACCTACGAGCAGTACTTC. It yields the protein CASSLRQGTYEQYF.